Following are 30 T cell receptor beta chains from one sample sequenced in a study of spatial heterogeneity in lung cancer. TCRdb re-called the 5' RACE reads with MiXCR, one entry per CDR3 protein. The table has approximately 44,000 distinct CDR3 sequences, approximately 14% seen once. Sample time point: sample taken at primary tumor resection. Sequencing was performed on whole RNA extracted from tumor and nontumor lung tissue, or from frozen PBMC, and the material was left unsorted. Here the sequenced sample was PBMCs, taken at surgery. Source of these receptors: a male donor with early-stage non-small cell lung cancer.

The V and J genes are TRBV12-3 or TRBV12-4 and TRBJ1-5, with TRBD1 identical over 8 bases. The CDR3 loop spans 16 amino acids. V trimming: 6 bases; J trimming: 1 base; junction bases outside the gene matches: 8. The CDR3: CASSLYRGMSNQPQHF. CDR3 bases: TGTGCCAGCAGCCTTTACAGGGGGATGAGCAATCAGCCCCAGCATTTT.

This clonotype appeared a few times. The genes are TRBV27 and TRBJ1-1; D remains ambiguous. In germline, CDR1 is MNHEY, CDR2 SMNVEV (reference sequence). The CDR3 sequence is 13 residues long. Between the trimmed V and J ends, which lost 8 bases and 1 base, there was a span of 11 bases. The CDR3 sequence is CASGSHENTEAFF. The CDR3, as DNA: TGTGCCAGCGGTAGTCACGAGAACACTGAAGCTTTCTTT.

This clonotype has a count of ten or more. The chain recombines TRBV9 with TRBJ2-7; D possibly uses TRBD1 or TRBD2 (5 bases each). CDR1 is SGDLS and CDR2 is YYNGEE in the germline V gene. Trimming cost V 4 bases and J 6 bases, with 17 bases left between them. This CDR3 has 14 amino acids. The CDR3 region is CASSPTEQGVEQYF. The CDR3 DNA follows: TGTGCCAGCAGCCCGACCGAGCAGGGAGTCGAGCAGTACTTC.

This clonotype was found many times. The chain is built from TRBV29-1 and TRBJ2-5; either TRBD1 or TRBD2 may fit D (5 bases each). The length of the CDR3 is 13 residues. Germline assignment: CDR1 SQVTM and CDR2 ANQGSEA. Here the CDR3 DNA reads TGCGCCATGGGGCAGGGAGTGTATGAGACCCAGTACTTC. Protein sequence: CAMGQGVYETQYF.

This clonotype showed up many times. The gene calls are TRBV5-1 and TRBJ1-1; 8 nucleotides agree with TRBD1. The germline CDR1 and CDR2 sequences are SGHRS and YFSETQ. The CDR3 runs 15 residues. J was trimmed by 4 bases and V by 0 bases; bases with no gene match: 5. The DNA for the CDR3 is TGCGCCAGCAGCTTGGGACGACAGGGGAGCACTGAAGCTTTCTTT. Translated: CASSLGRQGSTEAFF.

This clonotype was observed a few times. V and J are TRBV5-6 and TRBJ1-5, with D unclear. The germline V gene encodes CDR1 SGHDT and CDR2 YYEEEE. The CDR3 sequence is 12 residues long. V was shortened by 4 bases and J by 6 bases, with 8 bases between the two germline ends. This chain's CDR3 is CASSRNIQPQHF. CDR3 DNA: TGTGCCAGCAGCCGAAATATTCAGCCCCAGCATTTT. The complete variable domain, with remaining parts taken from reference TRBV5-6 and TRBJ1-5, reads DAGVTQSPTHLIKTRGQQVTLRCSPKSGHDTVSWYQQALGQGPQFIFQYYEEEERQRGNFPDRFSGHQFPNYSSELNVNALLLGDSALYLCASSRNIQPQHFGDGTRLSIL.

This clonotype was counted between two and nine times. The V gene is TRBV20-1, the J gene TRBJ2-2, with D hard to call. Per the germline V gene, CDR1 is DFQATT and CDR2 is SNEGSKA (reference sequence). Trimming cost V 1 base and J 6 bases, with 6 bases left between them. The CDR3 consists of 12 residues. In DNA, the CDR3 is TGCAGTGCTAGAGGGCCCGCCGGGGAGCTGTTTTTT. Protein: CSARGPAGELFF.

This clonotype was seen repeatedly, ten times or more. The V call is TRBV15, the J call TRBJ2-1, with 7 bases matching TRBD2. The CDR3 has 16 amino acids. With 2 bases clipped from V and 6 bases from J, the junction kept 10 bases outside the gene matches. Looked up from germline, CDR1 is LNHNV and CDR2 is YYDKDF (reference sequence). The chain's CDR3 is CATSRTGTTKFNEQFF. The CDR3 DNA reads as TGTGCCACCAGCAGAACCGGGACTACAAAATTCAATGAGCAGTTCTTC.

The chain has TRBV2 and TRBJ2-6; D call uncertain. This CDR3 contains 13 residues. CDR1 and CDR2 from the germline V gene are SNHLY and FYNNEI. Trimming stripped 8 bases from V and 3 bases from J, with 8 bases between. The CDR3 here is CASGSNGANVLTF. The CDR3 DNA sequence: TGTGCCAGCGGCTCCAATGGGGCCAACGTCCTGACTTTC.

V and J are TRBV5-7 and TRBJ1-5; 8 bases are shared with TRBD1. TRBV5-7 is labeled an ORF, and its function is uncertain. V shed 6 bases and J 5 bases; nucleotides not matched to a gene: 1. This CDR3 spans 12 amino acids. CDR3 amino acids: CASKDRDQPQHF. For the CDR3, the DNA is TGTGCCAGCAAGGACAGGGATCAGCCCCAGCATTTT.

This clonotype came up many times. The chain carries TRBV9 and TRBJ1-6; D call uncertain. CDR1 is SGDLS, CDR2 YYNGEE, per germline. V lost 2 bases and J 6 bases, leaving 9 bases between the germline ends. This CDR3 is 14 amino acids long. In nucleotides, the CDR3 is TGTGCCAGCAGCGTTGAGGGTGGTAATTCACCCCTCCACTTT. Translated: CASSVEGGNSPLHF.

The table lists this clonotype with many counts. V usage is TRBV28 and J usage is TRBJ2-5, with D perhaps assigned TRBD1 or TRBD2 (5 bases each). Trimming took off 8 bases at V and 1 base at J, with 17 bases between the two ends. The CDR3 sequence is 15 residues long. Germline V CDR1 and CDR2: MDHEN, SYDVKM. The CDR3, as DNA: TGTGCCAGCTCCCCTCGGGGCGACAGCCAAGAGACCCAGTACTTC. This gives the protein CASSPRGDSQETQYF.

This clonotype came up a few times. The V and J genes are TRBV4-1 and TRBJ1-1, with TRBD1 as a possible D gene (5 bases). The CDR3 covers 19 residues. Germline V CDR1 and CDR2: MGHRA, YSYEKL. With 6 bases removed from V and 0 bases from J, the gap between germline ends came to 26 bases. The CDR3 sequence is CASRRGVQAAPPLNTEAFF. In DNA, the CDR3 is TGCGCCAGCAGACGAGGGGTACAGGCAGCCCCTCCGCTGAACACTGAAGCTTTCTTT.

The CDR3 reads CASSLQGAGTEAFF. The CDR3 nucleotides read TGTGCCAGCAGCTTACAGGGGGCGGGCACTGAAGCTTTCTTT. The V gene is TRBV7-3, the J gene TRBJ1-1; TRBD1 matches 8 bases. CDR1 and CDR2 (germline): SGHTA, FQGTGA. The CDR3 contains 14 residues. V was clipped by 2 bases and J by 4 bases; unmatched bases: 3.

The V call is TRBV6-5, the J call TRBJ1-3; 9 bases map to TRBD1. CDR3 length: 14 residues. Germline-derived CDR1 and CDR2 are MNHEY and SVGAGI. V was pared by 4 bases and J by 3 bases, with 1 base of the junction left unmatched. The CDR3 reads CASSWDRVGNTIYF. The CDR3 region has the DNA TGTGCCAGCAGTTGGGACAGGGTTGGAAACACCATATATTTT.

This clonotype was seen more than once but under ten times. This chain links TRBV5-6 with TRBJ2-6; no reliable D call. Trimming took off 7 bases at V and 4 bases at J, with 18 bases between the two ends. The CDR3 is made up of 16 amino acids. The germline gives CDR1 SGHDT, CDR2 YYEEEE. CDR3 amino acids: CASRPVAVLGANVLTF. CDR3 coding DNA: TGTGCCAGCCGCCCGGTTGCCGTCCTGGGGGCCAACGTCCTGACTTTC.

This clonotype was found a few times. The chain uses TRBV7-2 and TRBJ1-5; no clear D gene. The germline V gene has CDR1 SGHTA and CDR2 FQGNSA. Trimming stripped 5 bases from V and 2 bases from J, with 16 bases between. The CDR3 runs 16 residues. CDR3 nucleotide sequence: TGTGCCAGCAGCAACACTAGACTGGTGGGCAATCAGCCCCAGCATTTT. Protein product: CASSNTRLVGNQPQHF.

This clonotype was detected ten times or more. The CDR3 sequence is CASSSRSSHMADTQYF. For the CDR3, the DNA is TGTGCCAGCAGCTCGAGGAGTTCTCATATGGCAGATACGCAGTATTTT. V is TRBV7-6 and J is TRBJ2-3; D gene unclear. Germline V gene data show CDR1 as SGHVS and CDR2 as FNYEAQ. This CDR3 contains 16 residues. Trimming took off 4 bases at V and 4 bases at J, with 18 bases between the two ends.

V gene TRBV6-1 combines with J gene TRBJ1-1, with unresolved D. The CDR3 contains 15 residues. V gave up 3 bases and J gave up 5 bases, with 16 bases separating them. Germline values: CDR1 MNHNS, CDR2 SASEGT. In DNA form, the CDR3 reads TGTGCCAGCAGTGACCGGGCCCTGGGAGGGACTGAAGCTTTCTTT. Translated, it gives CASSDRALGGTEAFF.

The chain joins TRBV14 to TRBJ1-3; D is possibly TRBD1 (5 bases). This CDR3 region has 17 residues. Looked up from germline, CDR1 is SGHDN and CDR2 is FVKESK. Trimming shortened V by 3 bases and J by 0 bases, and 15 bases separated the two germline ends. In DNA, the CDR3 is TGTGCCAGCAGCCAGGGTGGGACGGTGTACTCTGGAAACACCATATATTTT. This codes for CASSQGGTVYSGNTIYF.

This clonotype came up a few times. The chain uses TRBV9 and TRBJ1-1; 9 bases match TRBD1. The CDR3 covers 14 residues. Per germline, CDR1 SGDLS and CDR2 YYNGEE. V shed 4 bases and J 4 bases; nucleotides not matched to a gene: 5. This chain's CDR3 is CASSPQGASTEAFF. The CDR3 DNA sequence: TGTGCCAGCAGCCCACAGGGGGCTAGCACTGAAGCTTTCTTT.

A remark on this clonotype: This may be a read error, as it is one base from a much larger clone. The chain combines TRBV29-1 with TRBJ1-1; D not resolved. The CDR3 covers 12 residues. Germline-derived CDR1 and CDR2 are SQVTM and ANQGSEA. The CDR3 loop is CGVGSASTEAFF. For the CDR3, the DNA is TGCGGCGTTGGATCAGCGTCAACTGAAGCTTTCTTT. Drawing the rest from reference TRBV29-1 and TRBJ1-1, the complete variable domain is SAVISQKPSRDICQRGTSLTIQCQVDSQVTMMFWYRQQPGQSLTLIATANQGSEATYESGFVIDKFPISRPNLTFSTLTVSNMSPEDSSIYLCGVGSASTEAFFGQGTRLTVV.

This clonotype was seen ten or more times. The CDR3, as DNA: TGCGCCAGCAGTCCGGTGGGGCCTCAGACCCAGTACTTC. Translating gives CASSPVGPQTQYF. The chain uses TRBV23-1 and TRBJ2-5, with TRBD1 as a possible D gene (5 bases). TRBV23-1 carries the ORF label, with uncertain function. The CDR3 consists of 13 residues. With 4 bases removed from V and 6 bases from J, the gap between germline ends came to 12 bases.

This clonotype was seen repeatedly, ten times or more. The chain couples TRBV28 to TRBJ2-1; D gene unclear. Germline V CDR1 and CDR2: MDHEN, SYDVKM. CDR3 length equals 13 residues. Deletions cut 6 bases from V and 0 bases from J, with 6 bases between. The CDR3 DNA sequence: TGTGCCAGCAGCCCCAGCTCCTACAATGAGCAGTTCTTC. Translating gives CASSPSSYNEQFF.

This clonotype has ten or more counts. The chain combines TRBV9 with TRBJ1-4; the D gene is possibly TRBD1 (6 bases). V was trimmed by 4 bases and J by 4 bases, leaving 17 bases between them. This CDR3 contains 16 residues. Germline-derived CDR1 and CDR2 are SGDLS and YYNGEE. CDR3 protein: CASSPRTAAFNEKLFF. In DNA, the CDR3 is TGTGCCAGCAGCCCAAGGACAGCCGCGTTTAATGAAAAACTGTTTTTT.

This chain connects TRBV4-3 to TRBJ2-5; 12 bases align to TRBD2. Germline V gene sequence: CDR1 LGHNA, CDR2 YSLEER. The J segment lost 1 base and the V segment lost 1 base, leaving 4 bases of the junction unmatched. This CDR3 is built from 17 residues. DNA of the CDR3: TGCGCCAGCAGCCAAGGGGTACTAGCGGGGGGCCAAGAGACCCAGTACTTC. Its protein is CASSQGVLAGGQETQYF.

This clonotype was seen at least ten times. The V and J genes are TRBV2 and TRBJ2-2; TRBD1 matches 10 bases. Germline CDR1 is SNHLY and CDR2 is FYNNEI. CDR3 length: 15 amino acids. The ends lost 6 bases at V and 5 bases at J; junction bases unmatched: 6. The CDR3 region has the DNA TGTGCCAGCAGGGATAGGACAGGGGGTACCGGGGAGCTGTTTTTT. It codes for CASRDRTGGTGELFF.

In this sample, this clonotype turned up a few times. The rearrangement links TRBV7-6 to TRBJ2-5; TRBD1 is a possible D gene (5 bases). The germline V gene has CDR1 SGHVS and CDR2 FNYEAQ. CDR3 length: 16 amino acids. Trimming left V 1 base short and J 5 bases short, with 17 bases between. The CDR3 reads CASSLGRQRAMETQYF. The CDR3, as DNA: TGTGCCAGCAGCTTAGGGAGACAGCGAGCGATGGAGACCCAGTACTTC.

V is TRBV2 and J is TRBJ1-2, with 8 bases lining up with TRBD1. Germline V gene sequence: CDR1 SNHLY, CDR2 FYNNEI. V gave up 6 bases and J gave up 0 bases; unmatched junction bases: 6. CDR3 length equals 15 residues. CDR3 coding DNA: TGTGCCAGCAGCGCTGGACAGGGAGCTAACTATGGCTACACCTTC. Protein sequence: CASSAGQGANYGYTF.

Remarks on this clonotype: A single base separates this from a much larger clone, so it may be a read error. The genes are TRBV5-1 and TRBJ2-3; D remains unclear. CDR3 length: 13 residues. Germline loops: CDR1 SGHRS, CDR2 YFSETQ. The DNA for the CDR3 is TGCGTCAGCAGCCCCTTGGGGTCGGATACGCAGTATTTT. Its translation is CVSSPLGSDTQYF.